This record concerns one T cell receptor beta chain sequence. Germline V CDR1 and CDR2: SGHTA, FQGNSA. V shed 5 bases, J shed 4 bases, and the junction held 4 bases outside the gene matches. The CDR3 length is 15 residues. Sequencing templates came from extracted RNA that was reverse transcribed into cDNA. The method was immunoSEQ multiplex PCR; TCRdb's version includes in-frame clones alone and lacks a portion of them. The sample holds around 120,000 clones; around 60% are singletons and the top ten take around 5.7%. Treatment in this sample: oral pan-JAK inhibitor, 5-10 mg twice daily. The source of the sample is a study of CD8+ T cells in alopecia areata. Overall study context: Those patients who were treated received oral tofacitinib, which was given at 5 to 10 mg twice daily for moderate-to-severe alopecia areata. The study gave tofacitinib for 6 to 18 months, then 6 months off drug.

The chain employs TRBV7-2 and TRBJ2-1; 11 bases map to TRBD2. The sequences come from CD4+ T cells sorted from blood, collected at week 4, from a patient treated with tofacitinib. The sequence came from a human donor with alopecia areata. CDR3 DNA: TGTGCCAGCAGCGATAGCGGGGGGGTATACAATGAGCAGTTCTTC. Translating it yields CASSDSGGVYNEQFF.